The sample holds a few counts of the clone carrying this T cell receptor beta chain. This entry comes from a study of control samples from healthy donors and cancer patients. Measured with immunoSEQ multiplex PCR; TCRdb has only the in-frame clones, and not every one. The sample consists of 150,000 or so clones, about 91% of them appearing once. The V gene's germline CDR1 is SGDLS and CDR2 YYNGEE. V lost 0 bases and J lost 3, with 12 bases in between. The CDR3 totals 16 residues. The sequenced sample was blood. The V call is TRBV9, the J call TRBJ2-2, with D maybe TRBD2 (5 bases). This TCR was sampled from a man younger than 30 in good health. CDR3 protein: CASSVGRGWDTGELFF. Written as DNA, the CDR3 is TGTGCCAGCAGCGTAGGCCGGGGTTGGGACACCGGGGAGCTGTTTTTT.